The rows below give T cell receptor beta chains drawn from one sample of a study of post-analysis software for immune sequencing data. TCRdb re-called the PCR reads through MiXCR, storing one row per CDR3 protein. Of approximately 400,000 distinct CDR3 sequences listed, about a third are singletons. The sample comprised blood. The source is a girl aged 5-17 years with multiple sclerosis. Each CDR3 is given without its conserved first and last residue. Size is omitted from some rows. Given values are once, few, many or a class for expanded clones.

cdr3_aa: ASSLEGQPPYEQY
clone_size: NA
j_call: TRBJ2-7
v_call: TRBV5-1

cdr3_aa: ASSERTRNEQF
clone_size: few
j_call: TRBJ2-1
v_call: TRBV2

cdr3_aa: ASSSFPQETQY
clone_size: NA
j_call: TRBJ2-5
v_call: TRBV7-9

cdr3_aa: ASSFGTGATYSNQPQH
clone_size: NA
j_call: TRBJ1-5
v_call: TRBV7-9

cdr3_aa: ASSSLGGQVENEQF
clone_size: NA
j_call: TRBJ2-1
v_call: TRBV5-1

cdr3_aa: SVEGSREGQETQY
clone_size: NA
j_call: TRBJ2-5
v_call: TRBV29-1

cdr3_aa: ASSPGLAWETQY
clone_size: few
j_call: TRBJ2-5
v_call: TRBV7-2

cdr3_aa: ASSRPGQGRNNEQF
clone_size: NA
j_call: TRBJ2-1
v_call: TRBV4-1

cdr3_aa: ASSLSGRGLAGNNEQF
clone_size: NA
j_call: TRBJ2-1
v_call: TRBV12-3/TRBV12-4

cdr3_aa: ASSLGAGANTGELF
clone_size: NA
j_call: TRBJ2-2
v_call: TRBV5-1

cdr3_aa: ATTGGDSNQPQH
clone_size: NA
j_call: TRBJ1-5
v_call: TRBV6-6

cdr3_aa: ASSVTTGAGETQY
clone_size: NA
j_call: NA
v_call: TRBV9

cdr3_aa: ASSLYGGGAREQY
clone_size: many
j_call: TRBJ2-7
v_call: TRBV7-8

cdr3_aa: ASTSGGAHQPQH
clone_size: NA
j_call: TRBJ1-5
v_call: TRBV7-4

cdr3_aa: ACGQRYNSPLH
clone_size: NA
j_call: TRBJ1-6
v_call: TRBV6-5

cdr3_aa: ASRPTGGERDEQF
clone_size: NA
j_call: TRBJ2-1
v_call: TRBV12-3/TRBV12-4

cdr3_aa: ASSLSGIWRGGQETQY
clone_size: few
j_call: TRBJ2-5
v_call: TRBV7-2

cdr3_aa: AWSVRETQY
clone_size: NA
j_call: TRBJ2-5
v_call: TRBV30

cdr3_aa: ASISQGMNEQY
clone_size: once
j_call: TRBJ2-7
v_call: TRBV7-2

cdr3_aa: ASSVEGFGGNSPLH
clone_size: NA
j_call: TRBJ1-6
v_call: TRBV6-1

cdr3_aa: ASSPLVLTQETQY
clone_size: NA
j_call: TRBJ2-5
v_call: TRBV4-1

cdr3_aa: ASRTSQPQH
clone_size: NA
j_call: TRBJ1-5
v_call: TRBV6-6

cdr3_aa: ASSLAPTEAF
clone_size: NA
j_call: TRBJ1-1
v_call: TRBV12-3/TRBV12-4

cdr3_aa: ASSSSGIGYGYT
clone_size: few
j_call: TRBJ1-2
v_call: TRBV12-3/TRBV12-4

cdr3_aa: SALRGGPDEQF
clone_size: few
j_call: TRBJ2-1
v_call: TRBV29-1

cdr3_aa: SARELAGGFYEQY
clone_size: NA
j_call: TRBJ2-7
v_call: TRBV20-1

cdr3_aa: ASSLQHQPQH
clone_size: NA
j_call: TRBJ1-5
v_call: TRBV6-1

cdr3_aa: ASSLATEEDNSPLH
clone_size: few
j_call: TRBJ1-6
v_call: TRBV5-1